These T cell receptor beta chains were read from a single sample in a study of T cells in narcolepsy. Libraries were prepared by immunoSEQ multiplex PCR; TCRdb keeps only in-frame clonotypes and omits some of them. The data contain around 30,000 clones, about four fifths of them singletons. Sequencing used CD45RA- memory CD4+ T cells from PBMCs. The receptor source for this set is a human donor with narcolepsy. Both conserved end residues are part of each CDR3. A D gene is named only where the DNA matches it firmly. Some rows have no size entry. The others give once, few or many, or a class for an expanded clone.

D	V	J	size	DNA	CDR3
-	TRBV6-5	TRBJ2-5	-	TGTGCCAGCAGGAACCAAGAGACCCAGTACTTC	CASRNQETQYF
TRBD1	TRBV18	TRBJ1-5	-	TGTGCCAGCTCGGCGGGACAGGGGGGCAATCAGCCCCAGCATTTT	CASSAGQGGNQPQHF
-	TRBV7-2	TRBJ2-6	once	TGTGCCAGCAGCTCCTCGTTCCAAGGCCCTGGGGCCAACGTCCTGACTTTC	CASSSSFQGPGANVLTF
-	TRBV6-6	TRBJ2-1	-	TGTGCCGGTTCCTCGGCGGATGAGCAGTTCTTC	CAGSSADEQFF
TRBD1	TRBV19	TRBJ2-7	-	TGTGCCAGTAGAGGACAGGGGGCGAATAACTACGAGCAGTACTTC	CASRGQGANNYEQYF
-	TRBV19	TRBJ1-5	-	TGTGCCAGTAGTATCCTGGAGGGTAAGCAGCCCCAGCATTTT	CASSILEGKQPQHF
-	TRBV14	TRBJ2-5	-	TGTGCCAGCAGCCAAGAAGGGTTCTACCAAGAGACCCAGTACTTC	CASSQEGFYQETQYF
-	TRBV5-1	TRBJ1-4	-	TGCGCCAGCCGACCCCAGGGTAATGAAAAACTGTTTTTT	CASRPQGNEKLFF
-	TRBV27	TRBJ2-3	-	TGTGCCAGCAGTTTACTATGGGGGACTCAGTATTTT	CASSLLWGTQYF
-	TRBV28	TRBJ1-1	-	TGTGCCAGCAGTTTCCTCACTGAAGCTTTCTTT	CASSFLTEAFF
-	TRBV7-6	TRBJ1-1	-	TGTGCCAGCAGCCCCGCTTCCGGGGGGGCGAACACTGAAGCTTTCTTT	CASSPASGGANTEAFF
-	TRBV5-1	TRBJ1-5	-	TGCGCCAGCAGCTTCGAAGGTGGGTGGCCCCAGCATTTT	CASSFEGGWPQHF
-	TRBV5-6	TRBJ2-5	-	TGTGCCAGCAGCTTGGTCGCGGGGGCGGGGGAGACCCAGTACTTC	CASSLVAGAGETQYF
-	TRBV6-5	TRBJ1-2	-	TGTGCCAGCAGTTACTCGGCGGGGGCGTATGGCTACACCTTC	CASSYSAGAYGYTF
-	TRBV5-4	TRBJ1-2	once	TGTGCCAGCAGCTTGGACCGGGTGGATGGCTACACCTTC	CASSLDRVDGYTF
TRBD1	TRBV30	TRBJ1-6	-	TGTGCCTGGACAGGACAGGGGACGTATAATTCACCCCTCCACTTT	CAWTGQGTYNSPLHF
-	TRBV11-3	TRBJ2-2	-	TGTGCCAGCAGCCTTGACACCGGGGAGCTGTTTTTT	CASSLDTGELFF
-	TRBV12-5	TRBJ1-6	once	TGTGCTAGTGGTTTGGGGTCGGGGCATAATTCACCCCTCCACTTT	CASGLGSGHNSPLHF
TRBD2	TRBV5-1	TRBJ2-3	-	TGCGCCAGCAGCGGACTAGTGTCAGATACGCAGTATTTT	CASSGLVSDTQYF
TRBD2	TRBV5-5	TRBJ2-5	once	TGTGCCAGCAGTTCCTCCCCTAGCGGTAAAGAGACCCAGTACTTC	CASSSSPSGKETQYF
-	TRBV11-3	TRBJ2-7	-	TGTGCCAGCAGCCGGGAGATGGGAGCAGGGGTGCACGAGCAGTACTTC	CASSREMGAGVHEQYF
TRBD1	TRBV29-1	TRBJ1-2	-	TGCAGCGTTGAAGTAGGGACAGGGGTTTTAGTAGGCTACACCTTC	CSVEVGTGVLVGYTF
TRBD2	TRBV19	TRBJ2-2	once	TGTGCCACTCAAGGCTGGGAGGGCACCGGGGAGCTGTTTTTT	CATQGWEGTGELFF
TRBD1	TRBV2	TRBJ1-2	once	TGTGCCAGCAGTTATCCGGGACAGGGTCCCTATGGCTACACCTTC	CASSYPGQGPYGYTF
TRBD2	TRBV5-1	TRBJ2-3	-	TGCGCCAGCAGCCCCGGGAGCGGGGTCGACACAGATACGCAGTATTTT	CASSPGSGVDTDTQYF
-	TRBV19	TRBJ1-2	few	TGTGCCAGTAGTATGCAGCACGGCGGCTATGGCTACACCTTC	CASSMQHGGYGYTF
TRBD1	TRBV6-1	TRBJ1-5	-	TGTGCCAGCAGTGGGAGTTTTTTGGGACAGGGGATAAATCAGCCCCAGCATTTT	CASSGSFLGQGINQPQHF
-	TRBV7-2	TRBJ2-3	-	TGTGCCAGCAGCTCTGGATCAAGCACAGATACGCAGTATTTT	CASSSGSSTDTQYF
-	TRBV5-6	TRBJ2-3	few	TGTGCCAGCAGCTTGGCCAGGGCCCGCACAGATACGCAGTATTTT	CASSLARARTDTQYF
-	TRBV7-9	TRBJ2-1	-	TGTGCCAGCAGCCCCGACCGGGGGTTCAATGAGCAGTTCTTC	CASSPDRGFNEQFF
-	TRBV28	TRBJ1-5	-	TGTGCCAGCAGTTTTGTCCCGGCGGGCAATCAGCCCCAGCATTTT	CASSFVPAGNQPQHF
-	TRBV5-1	TRBJ1-5	-	TGCGCCAGCAGCTTGGACAGCAATCAGCCCCAGCATTTT	CASSLDSNQPQHF
TRBD2	TRBV27	TRBJ2-5	-	TGTGCCAGCAGTTTAGGGACTAGCGGGATTTCACAAGAGACCCAGTACTTC	CASSLGTSGISQETQYF
-	TRBV6-1	TRBJ1-6	-	TGTGCCAGCACAGGGCGGAATTCACCCCTCCACTTT	CASTGRNSPLHF
TRBD1	TRBV27	TRBJ1-5	-	TGTGCCAGCAGGCCGGGACAGGGGGCGAATCAGCCCCAGCATTTT	CASRPGQGANQPQHF
-	TRBV11-2	TRBJ2-7	-	TGTGCCAGCAGCTTAGAGGCCCAGTCCTACGAGCAGTACTTC	CASSLEAQSYEQYF
-	TRBV9	TRBJ1-5	-	TGTGCCAGCAGCCGCCGGGACAGCAATCAGCCCCAGCATTTT	CASSRRDSNQPQHF
-	TRBV5-1	TRBJ2-7	-	TGTGCCAGCAGCTTGGTCGGTCTGGGGTTGGGGGAGCAGTACTTC	CASSLVGLGLGEQYF
-	TRBV11-2	TRBJ2-7	-	TGTGCCAGCAGCTTAGGGCCGTCGGGGGTGGGGCTCCTAGACTACGAGCAGTACTTC	CASSLGPSGVGLLDYEQYF
-	TRBV6-6	TRBJ2-4	-	TGTGCCAGCAGTCAGGGGGGGGGCGGAAACATTCAGTACTTC	CASSQGGGGNIQYF
-	TRBV6-5	TRBJ2-1	-	TGTGCCAGCAGTTCCAACTACAATGAGCAGTTCTTC	CASSSNYNEQFF
-	TRBV10-3	TRBJ1-2	-	TGTGCCATCAGTGGGAGCAGGGTTGAAGGCTACACCTTC	CAISGSRVEGYTF
TRBD2	TRBV5-1	TRBJ2-1	-	TGCGCCAGCAGCTTGTTTGGGACTAGCGGACTCAATGAGCAGTTCTTC	CASSLFGTSGLNEQFF